The T cell receptor (beta chain) under discussion was sequenced for a study of blood T cell repertoires in COVID-19. For the study at large: Some COVID-19 samples were acute and others convalescent; all came from the United States, Italy and Spain. Nucleic acid was either cDNA or gDNA, and it came from T cells, B-cell-depleted T cells, or PBMCs.

As handled by the study authors: Reference gene primers were amplified, and this amplification served to estimate nucleated cell counts. Using immunoSEQ multiplex PCR, the repertoire was profiled, and TCRdb retains in-frame clones only, with some absent. From that table come the V and J calls and clone size; the DNA was used to work out D and trimming. The data contain 75,000 to 80,000 clones, about four fifths of them seen just once; the ten biggest clones take up 18%. V lost 0 bases, J lost 9 bases, and 7 bases lay in between. Germline V gene sequence: CDR1 SGDLS, CDR2 YYNGEE. The CDR3 length is 12 residues.

The sample was peripheral blood. The TCR sequence derives from a woman aged 55-70 years with acute or convalescent COVID-19. The chain links TRBV9 to TRBJ2-1; TRBD1 is a possible D gene (5 bases). For the CDR3, the DNA is TGTGCCAGCAGCGTAGGGGGCGGTGAGCAGTTCTTC. As protein: CASSVGGGEQFF.